This T cell receptor beta chain was sequenced for a study of shared clonotypes between healthy human individuals (dated by TCRdb to between 2020 and 2021). At the level of the whole study: A few men and a couple of women, aged 18 to 49 years, made up the cohort. Leukapheresis yielded between about 0.85 and 10 billion PBMCs per donor. For each donor, three plates each were used for CD4 naive and CD4 memory, two plates were used for CD8 naive, and one plate was used for CD8 memory. Different laboratories and diverse techniques were used to prepare libraries and sequence TCR repertoires, to increase sequencing depth and limit assay-specific biases. Blood TCR repertoires of roughly 5 healthy adults were deeply sequenced to estimate repertoire size and the extent of clonotype sharing between individuals.

With regard to this clone: This clone's antigen is unknown. Base-call qualities are not available, and no considerably larger clone is one nucleotide away.

Points the paper makes about the study in general: Across four donors, about 5.2% of naive CD4, roughly 3.5% of naive CD8, about 2.3% of memory CD4, and 0.3% to 0.45% of memory CD8 clonotypes were shared. Compared with non-shared clonotypes, the clonotypes found in all four sorted-subset donors had higher generation probabilities. Sampling was limited to blood, and TCR repertoires in tissue likely differ from TCR repertoires in blood. Rarefaction of sorted-subset datasets indicated incomplete sequencing despite the large sequencing depth. Because the study included only a small number of donors, the genetic and exposure-history diversity represented was limited. Naive subsets generally had larger estimated clonotype richness than memory subsets. Pairwise subsampling led to the expectation that sequencing depth would affect the degree of clonotype sharing among donors.

CD8 naive samples consisted of CD45RO-negative cells that were positively selected for CCR7, yielding a CD45RA+CCR7+ population without TemRA cells. Healthy HIV-negative adults with no recently reported acute infections or vaccinations were included as donors. All donors were Caucasian adults living in Nashville, Tennessee, USA. After blood collection by leukapheresis, PBMCs were isolated using Ficoll-Histopaque density gradient centrifugation and then cryopreserved in the vapor phase of liquid nitrogen. Analytical flow cytometry was used to check the purity and quantity of every magnetically sorted T cell population. Genomic DNA was isolated from every sorted fraction and measured by UV absorbance on a Nanodrop 2000c. V is cut back by 6 bases and J by 8 bases, with 9 bases in the junction unmatched. There are 14 amino acids in the CDR3, from cysteine to phenylalanine inclusive. The sequence is cut down to CDR3 DNA, 42 bases in frame from base 1. For CDR1 and CDR2, the germline V gene lists MDHEN and SYDVKM.

Using the deep immunoSEQ assay, multiplex PCR amplified TCR CDR3 regions from genomic DNA. Extracted genomic DNA from each cell subset was distributed evenly across all wells of several immunoSEQ 96-well plates, and each plate was treated as a replicate. For sorted subsets, approximately 200 ng of genomic DNA, equivalent to roughly 30,000 T cell genomes, went into each replicate PCR. Purified libraries were measured with a Qubit 3.0 fluorometer, size-checked on a Bioanalyzer 2100, and measured again with the KAPA Library Quantification kit. Every immunoSEQ 96-well plate was sequenced on a dedicated single-read 150-cycle Illumina NextSeq 550 flow cell. Regarding the original processing steps: Because only junctional sequences without quality scores were contained in the immunoSEQ output, filtering matching that applied to full-length reads could not be performed. To assign V/J genes and CDR3, sequences were annotated against IMGT germline references using PyIR, a Python wrapper for IgBLAST v1.9. Reads were filtered out if the reads had weak V/J assignments (E-value above 1e-6), no CDR3, stop codons, out-of-frame junctions, or ambiguous translated residues. A V3J clonotype was defined by an identical inferred V gene, J gene, and CDR3 amino acid sequence. Percentage overlap between repertoires was calculated by dividing the number of shared unique clonotypes by the size of the smaller repertoire. Repertoire richness was assessed with RTK rarefaction, the Chao1 estimator, and Recon v2.1 estimates of unobserved clonotypes. Generation probabilities for all TCRbeta clonotypes obtained by the gDNA method from four donors were computed using OLGA. TCRdb carries this immuneACCESS record with in-frame sequences only. Its versions omit some clonotypes, under half of them owing to an unresolved V gene in the studies checked, with the rest unexplained. V and J calls and clone size come straight from that table; D and trimming were deduced from the DNA. The sample has hundreds of thousands of clones on record, approximately 96% of them singletons. The ten most abundant clones make up approximately 0.12% of the sample.

The chain links TRBV28 with TRBJ1-3; 8 bases in between match TRBD1. The receptor was isolated from a woman aged 30 to 39 in good health. The sample comprised naive CD8+ T cells sorted from blood. The cell subset or site label, as the study defines it: CD45RA+CCR7+. The nucleotide sequence is TGTGCCAGCAGCCTCCCCGGACAGGGCCACACCATATATTTT. Translated, it reads CASSLPGQGHTIYF. Full variable domain (CDR3 extended with the reference TRBV28 and TRBJ1-3 proteins): DVKVTQSSRYLVKRTGEKVFLECVQDMDHENMFWYRQDPGLGLRLIYFSYDVKMKEKGDIPEGYSVSREKKERFSLILESASTNQTSMYLCASSLPGQGHTIYFGEGSWLTVV.